The 26 T cell receptor beta chains given below trace back to one sample, sequenced in a study of cytomegalovirus exposure and HLA in healthy donors. The PCR contained 60 Vbeta and 13 Jbeta primers. Repertoires were generated with immunoSEQ multiplex PCR, while TCRdb's copy carries only in-frame clones and drops some. In the table there are about 150,000 clones, about four fifths of which are singletons. The source material was PBMCs. The source is a woman aged 45-59 years in good health and CMV-seropositive.

V and J are TRBV28 and TRBJ1-2; no reliable D call. The CDR3 runs 15 residues. Germline loops: CDR1 MDHEN, CDR2 SYDVKM. Trimming stripped 6 bases from V and 7 bases from J, with 21 bases between. This CDR3 reads CASRILGSIRSGYTF. The CDR3 region has the DNA TGTGCCAGCAGAATTCTTGGGAGTATTCGTTCTGGCTACACCTTC.

The V and J genes are TRBV6-5 and TRBJ1-2; D not certain. The V gene's germline CDR1 is MNHEY and CDR2 SVGAGI. V was cut by 6 bases and J by 6 bases, with 14 bases left in between. This CDR3 spans 13 amino acids. The CDR3 DNA is TGTGCCAGCAGCCCGGGTACGCCCGATGGCTACACCTTC. Encoded protein: CASSPGTPDGYTF.

V usage is TRBV11-2 and J usage is TRBJ2-5, with D possibly matching TRBD2 (6 bases). Trimming stripped 2 bases from V and 5 bases from J, with 15 bases between. There are 15 residues in the CDR3. Germline CDR1 and CDR2: SGHAT and FQNNGV. For the CDR3, the DNA is TGTGCCAGCAGCTTACAGGGTGGCGGGGCGGAGACCCAGTACTTC. Residues: CASSLQGGGAETQYF. Supplemented by reference TRBV11-2 and TRBJ2-5, the full variable domain reads EAGVAQSPRYKIIEKRQSVAFWCNPISGHATLYWYQQILGQGPKLLIQFQNNGVVDDSQLPKDRFSAERLKGVDSTLKIQPAKLEDSAVYLCASSLQGGGAETQYFGPGTRLLVL.

V usage is TRBV5-8 and J usage is TRBJ2-7; TRBD2 agrees at 8 bases. This CDR3 has 15 amino acids. J gave up 0 bases and V 7 bases, and 9 bases lay outside the gene matches. Germline V gene lookup returns CDR1 SGHTS and CDR2 YDEGEE. The CDR3 DNA reads TGTGCCAGCCGGGGCCTAGCGGGTTTCTCCTACGAGCAGTACTTC. This encodes CASRGLAGFSYEQYF.

CDR3 sequence: CASSQTSTDTQYF. DNA of the CDR3: TGTGCCAGCTCACAAACTAGCACAGATACGCAGTATTTT. The rearrangement uses TRBV18 and TRBJ2-3, with D unresolved. Germline assignment: CDR1 KGHSH and CDR2 LQKENI. Trimming stripped 4 bases from V and 0 bases from J, with 5 bases between. This CDR3 is 13 amino acids long.

V usage is TRBV28 and J usage is TRBJ2-7; TRBD1 agrees at 9 bases. This CDR3 has 14 amino acids. V lost 3 bases and J lost 7; bases outside the gene matches: 7. Germline V gene lookup returns CDR1 MDHEN and CDR2 SYDVKM. The CDR3 sequence: CASSLGQGLREQYF. The CDR3 coding sequence is TGTGCCAGCAGTTTGGGACAGGGATTACGGGAGCAGTACTTC.

As concerns this clone: An end of the junction does not agree with germline; a read error may underlie this. The rearrangement uses TRBV7-9 and TRBJ1-1; 7 bases line up with TRBD1. Germline V gives CDR1 SEHNR, CDR2 FQNEAQ (reference sequence). CDR3 size: 13 residues. The CDR3 loop reads CSSSFGQVRGAFF. Written as DNA, the CDR3 is TGTTCCAGCAGCTTCGGACAGGTTCGCGGCGCTTTCTTT.

The V call is TRBV18, the J call TRBJ1-5; D not resolved. The CDR3 covers 15 residues. Trimming cost V 3 bases and J 3 bases, with 12 bases left between them. Looked up from germline, CDR1 is KGHSH and CDR2 is LQKENI. In DNA, the CDR3 is TGTGCCAGCTCACCCCCGGGGAGGTCCAATCAGCCCCAGCATTTT. It specifies CASSPPGRSNQPQHF.

V usage is TRBV7-9 and J usage is TRBJ2-3; 14 nucleotides agree with TRBD2. The CDR3 is 17 residues long. Per germline, CDR1 SEHNR and CDR2 FQNEAQ (reference sequence). V lost 4 bases, J lost 5 bases, and 8 bases stayed unmatched. CDR3 loop: CASSSGGLAGAGDTQYF. CDR3 sequence (DNA): TGTGCCAGCAGCTCCGGGGGACTAGCGGGGGCGGGAGATACGCAGTATTTT.

The V gene is TRBV5-1, the J gene TRBJ1-2; 9 nucleotides align to TRBD1. V dropped 4 bases and J dropped 5; count of bases not matched to a gene: 6. CDR3 size: 14 residues. CDR1 SGHRS and CDR2 YFSETQ come from the germline V gene. CDR3 nucleotides: TGCGCCAGCAGCCTGGGACAGGGCTTTTATGGCTACACCTTC. Protein: CASSLGQGFYGYTF.

This chain connects TRBV27 to TRBJ2-4; D not certain. V was trimmed by 5 bases and J by 8 bases, leaving 19 bases between them. The CDR3 has 15 amino acids. Germline assignment: CDR1 MNHEY and CDR2 SMNVEV (reference sequence). The CDR3 here is CASSDRVPKVDIQYF. CDR3 DNA: TGTGCCAGCAGTGACCGGGTCCCCAAAGTGGACATTCAGTACTTC.

V gene TRBV11-2 combines with J gene TRBJ2-6, with 8 bases identical to TRBD1. This CDR3 is built from 17 residues. The germline V gene encodes CDR1 SGHAT and CDR2 FQNNGV. V lost 4 bases, J lost 1 base, and 6 bases stayed unmatched. Here the CDR3 reads CASSSRGRESGANVLTF. The CDR3 DNA reads TGTGCCAGCAGCTCCAGGGGGCGCGAGTCTGGGGCCAACGTCCTGACTTTC.

This clone was picked up one time. The chain employs TRBV6-1 and TRBJ1-2, with 9 bases fitting TRBD1. CDR1 MNHNS and CDR2 SASEGT come from the germline V gene. This CDR3 has 15 residues. After removal of 5 bases from V and 4 bases from J, the junction contained 8 bases not matched to a gene. The DNA for the CDR3 is TGTGCCAGCAGTTTCCACAGGGGGCAAGGCTATGGCTACACCTTC. Translated: CASSFHRGQGYGYTF.

This chain links TRBV11-1 with TRBJ1-2, with D perhaps matching TRBD1 (6 bases). The V end was cut by 0 bases, the J end by 8 bases, with 16 bases between. From germline, CDR1 is SGHAT and CDR2 FQDESV (reference sequence). The CDR3 is 15 residues long. The CDR3 region has the DNA TGTGCCAGCAGCTTAGCTTCGGACAGACCCACGGGCTACACCTTC. As protein: CASSLASDRPTGYTF.

The rearrangement joins TRBV6-4 to TRBJ2-2; D possibly corresponds to TRBD1 (5 bases). This CDR3 has 11 amino acids. The V and J ends lost 8 bases and 8 bases respectively, with 9 bases between them. Germline V gene data show CDR1 as MRHNA and CDR2 as SNTAGT. CDR3 coding DNA: TGTGCCAGCCCCAAGGGGGGGGAGCTGTTTTTT. Protein: CASPKGGELFF.

The V gene is TRBV4-3, the J gene TRBJ2-7, with 11 bases aligning to TRBD2. Germline CDR1 and CDR2: LGHNA and YSLEER. This CDR3 is built from 13 residues. V gave up 10 bases and J gave up 2 bases; unmatched junction bases: 4. This chain's CDR3 is CANKTSGAYEQYF. The CDR3 DNA sequence: TGCGCCAATAAGACTAGCGGGGCCTACGAGCAGTACTTC.

The V call is TRBV7-9, the J call TRBJ2-7, with TRBD2 matching over 13 bases. Germline loops: CDR1 SEHNR, CDR2 FQNEAQ (reference sequence). This CDR3 region has 15 residues. Unmatched junction bases numbered 6, after V lost 4 bases and J lost 6 bases. The CDR3 DNA sequence: TGTGCCAGCAGCTCCCGGACTAGCGGGAGAGGCGAGCAGTACTTC. Protein: CASSSRTSGRGEQYF. Full variable domain (outside the CDR3, taken from reference TRBV7-9 and TRBJ2-7): DTGVSQNPRHKITKRGQNVTFRCDPISEHNRLYWYRQTLGQGPEFLTYFQNEAQLEKSRLLSDRFSAERPKGSFSTLEIQRTEQGDSAMYLCASSSRTSGRGEQYFGPGTRLTVT.

This sequence joins TRBV11-2 and TRBJ2-4; D is ambiguous. The CDR3 has 14 residues. V lost 3 bases and J 0 bases, leaving 6 bases between the germline ends. Germline loops: CDR1 SGHAT, CDR2 FQNNGV. Here the CDR3 reads CASSFILAKNIQYF. For the CDR3, the DNA is TGTGCCAGCAGCTTTATTCTAGCCAAAAACATTCAGTACTTC.

This chain links TRBV6-5 with TRBJ1-4; 10 bases are shared with TRBD1. The CDR3 totals 13 residues. Germline V gene lookup returns CDR1 MNHEY and CDR2 SVGAGI. Losses at the gene ends were 10 bases for V and 7 bases for J; bases not matched to a gene: 6. The CDR3 DNA reads TGTGCCACCAGGACAGGGGGAGTTGAAAAACTGTTTTTT. Its protein is CATRTGGVEKLFF.

The chain has TRBV5-1 and TRBJ2-3; 7 bases match TRBD2. The CDR3 covers 15 residues. Trimming at V came to 4 bases and at J to 0 bases, leaving 5 bases not matched to a gene. From germline, CDR1 is SGHRS and CDR2 YFSETQ. This CDR3 is CASSLVGGSTDTQYF. The CDR3 region has the DNA TGCGCCAGCAGCCTGGTGGGGGGGAGCACAGATACGCAGTATTTT.

This clone showed up just a few times. V gene TRBV2 combines with J gene TRBJ1-4; 11 nucleotides match TRBD1. CDR1 is SNHLY and CDR2 is FYNNEI in the germline V gene. J gave up 4 bases and V 8 bases, and 9 bases lay outside the gene matches. The CDR3 sequence is 16 residues long. Written as DNA, the CDR3 is TGTGCCAGCCGCGCCCTCGGGACAGGGGGTAATGAAAAACTGTTTTTT. It specifies CASRALGTGGNEKLFF. The full variable domain, with the rest looked up from reference TRBV2 and TRBJ1-4, is EPEVTQTPSHQVTQMGQEVILRCVPISNHLYFYWYRQILGQKVEFLVSFYNNEISEKSEIFDDQFSVERPDGSNFTLKIRSTKLEDSAMYFCASRALGTGGNEKLFFGSGTQLSVL.

Remarks on this clone: One junction end does not reproduce the germline sequence, and a read error may be involved. The V call is TRBV7-7, the J call TRBJ2-1, with TRBD2 identical over 7 bases. The CDR3 spans 15 residues. Germline-derived CDR1 and CDR2 are SSHAT and FNYEAQ (reference sequence). The CDR3 DNA sequence: TGTGCTAGCAGCTTAAGATTGGGGGGAGGGAATGAGCAGTTCTTC. Its translation: CASSLRLGGGNEQFF.

The V gene is TRBV11-2, the J gene TRBJ2-7, with 7 nucleotides matching TRBD1. The CDR3 loop spans 16 amino acids. From germline, CDR1 is SGHAT and CDR2 FQNNGV. Trimming removed 5 bases from V and 4 bases from J; junction bases left unmatched: 14. The chain's CDR3 is CASSPSATQGSYEQYF. CDR3 nucleotides: TGTGCCAGCAGCCCCTCGGCGACACAGGGGTCGTACGAGCAGTACTTC.

The V and J genes are TRBV27 and TRBJ1-6; D is unresolved. This CDR3 has 18 residues. Trimming removed 5 bases from V and 7 bases from J, with 24 bases in between. Germline lookup yields CDR1 MNHEY and CDR2 SMNVEV (reference sequence). DNA for the CDR3: TGTGCCAGCAGTCCTAAACTAACCCGGGAGAAGAGAAATTCACCCCTCCACTTT. Protein: CASSPKLTREKRNSPLHF.

The J gene is TRBJ1-4, the V gene TRBV5-4, with D tentatively TRBD1 (5 bases). Trimming stripped 4 bases from V and 7 bases from J, with 17 bases between. From germline, CDR1 is SGHNT and CDR2 YYREEE (reference sequence). This CDR3 comprises 15 residues. CDR3 region: CASSPAGGVSEKLFF. DNA for the CDR3: TGTGCCAGCAGCCCCGCGGGGGGTGTGAGTGAAAAACTGTTTTTT.

This sequence joins TRBV30 and TRBJ1-4, with D possibly being TRBD1 (6 bases). V lost 2 bases and J lost 3, with 10 bases in between. The germline gives CDR1 GTSNPN, CDR2 SVGIG (reference sequence). The CDR3 runs 14 residues. This chain's CDR3 is CAWSTGKANEKLFF. CDR3 sequence (DNA): TGTGCCTGGAGTACAGGGAAGGCTAATGAAAAACTGTTTTTT.